Sequencing of this TCR beta chain was carried out in a study of shared clonotypes between healthy human individuals. About the research overall: In total, the donors were a couple of women and three men aged 18 to 49.

Naive CD8 cells, CD45RO-negative and positively selected for CCR7, excluded terminally differentiated effector memory CD45RA+ cells. All donors were Caucasian adults living in Nashville, Tennessee. Per sorted-subset replicate PCR, input was approximately 0.2 ug DNA, representing tens of thousands of T cell genomes. Libraries were prepared by immunoSEQ multiplex PCR; TCRdb keeps only in-frame clonotypes and omits some of them. Among some 2.1 million clones listed, 85% to 95% were seen once. Notes on this clone: Its antigen is not known.

The germline V and J ends were trimmed by 2 bases and 8 bases, with 6 bases remaining between them. Looked up from germline, CDR1 is SEHNR and CDR2 is FQNEAQ (reference sequence). The CDR3 loop spans 12 amino acids. Study-level results: What naive subsets generally showed was a larger estimated richness than memory subsets showed.

Sequencing was performed on naive CD8+ T cells from PBMCs. The V call is TRBV7-9, the J call TRBJ2-2, with D hard to call. The sequence came from a young man in good health. Some clones in this sample may be carry-over from other donors' samples. CDR3 protein: CASSLSLGELFF. Here the CDR3 DNA reads TGTGCCAGCAGCTTATCGCTAGGGGAGCTGTTTTTT.